This TCR beta chain is drawn from a study of pediatric ulcerative colitis. Study overall: Disease was pancolitis in over 5 and left-sided in two, histology-confirmed.

Sequencing was performed with immunoSEQ multiplex PCR; in TCRdb, only in-frame clones are kept and a portion is missing. In the table there are tens of thousands of clones, 60% to 75% of which are singletons. During colonoscopy, one to two rectal pinch biopsies were collected. In its sample, this clone was seen a few times. Its antigen is as yet unknown. Given a much more abundant clone one base away, this may be a read error. V was shortened by 3 bases and J by 7 bases, with 12 bases between the two germline ends. The CDR3 runs 14 residues. Germline V gene data show CDR1 as SGHDN and CDR2 as FVKESK. Study outcomes and limitations: Some T cells in rectal biopsies may come from blood, especially with overt colitis. Total lymphocyte DNA, not sorted subsets, was the template. Rectal repertoires separated controls, mild-moderate and acute severe colitis.

The J gene is TRBJ2-2, the V gene TRBV14; possibly TRBD1 or TRBD2 for D (6 bases each). This clonotype was sampled from a boy aged 10-17 years with severe ulcerative colitis. The sample taken for sequencing was gut tissue. The chain's CDR3 is CASSQWGAGGELFF. Written as DNA, the CDR3 is TGTGCCAGCAGCCAGTGGGGGGCCGGCGGGGAGCTGTTTTTT. The full variable domain, rest sourced from reference TRBV14 and TRBJ2-2, is EAGVTQFPSHSVIEKGQTVTLRCDPISGHDNLYWYRRVMGKEIKFLLHFVKESKQDESGMPNNRFLAERTGGTYSTLKVQPAELEDSGVYFCASSQWGAGGELFFGEGSRLTVL.